This T cell receptor beta chain was identified during a study of PD-1 blockade in classical Hodgkin lymphoma. Overall study findings and caveats: By cycle point C4D1, TCR diversity had risen significantly in CD4+ cells (but not CD8+ cells). The repertoire differences lack a defined cause, possibly disease activity or prior therapy. Before treatment, complete responders showed about the same diversity as newly diagnosed patients. Baseline TCR diversity was reportedly lower in newly diagnosed patients than in healthy donors. It was reported as lower still in relapsed/refractory patients.

Profiled with immunoSEQ multiplex PCR; TCRdb holds only in-frame clones, not every one. The sample includes approximately 84,000 clones, 75% to 85% of them seen just once. Regarding time point: cycle 4 day 1 (C4D1), after five to seven weeks of nivolumab. There was relapse after autologous stem cell transplantation in every patient, and there was variation in brentuximab vedotin exposure. Points on this clone: Antigen specificity is unknown.

V was clipped by 7 bases and J by 7 bases, with 22 bases between them. The CDR3 runs 15 residues. Germline values: CDR1 MNHNS, CDR2 SASEGT. This TCR derives from a human donor with classical Hodgkin lymphoma. The chain couples TRBV6-1 to TRBJ1-1; possible D gene TRBD1, 5 bases. Material: peripheral blood mononuclear cells (PBMCs), obtained before the fourth cycle of nivolumab. Here the CDR3 DNA reads TGTGCCAGCACCGGCTGGGCAGGGCAAGGTGTTGAAGCTTTCTTT. Translated, it gives CASTGWAGQGVEAFF.